The text below deals with one TCR beta chain. What it binds is not known. This specimen belongs to a study of T-cell reconstitution after alpha-beta-depleted transplantation in children. Study outcomes and limitations: Several hundred expanded graft clones reportedly were the source of alpha-beta T cells about two months after transplant. T cells produced anew were the main source of T-cell counts and diversity one year after transplant.

The V and J ends lost 10 bases and 3 bases respectively, with 12 bases between them. The CDR3 totals 12 residues. CDR1 and CDR2 from the germline V gene are MDHEN and SYDVKM. Unique molecular identifiers were incorporated when the TCRbeta library was constructed. TCRdb fed the PCR reads into MiXCR, producing one record per CDR3 protein. This sample has 200,000 to 250,000 distinct CDR3 sequences, with roughly 23% found just once. This sample comprised PBMCs, obtained before TCRalphabeta/CD19-depleted stem cell transplant. The sequence was obtained from a girl aged 2-10 years with Fanconi anemia, due to receive a stem cell transplant. V and J are TRBV28 and TRBJ2-5; D is unresolved. The CDR3 loop is CATGRLEETQYF. The CDR3 nucleotides are TGTGCCACCGGACGGTTGGAAGAGACCCAGTACTTC.